This is a list of T cell receptor beta chains from one sample in a study of T cells in localized non-small cell lung cancer. Some clones are missing from TCRdb's copy, which holds only in-frame ones; the method was immunoSEQ multiplex PCR. Of over a thousand clones in the sample, approximately 30% were seen once. The material sequenced was normal lung tissue next to the tumor, taken before any cancer treatment. These receptors came from a male donor older than 55 with stage I squamous cell lung carcinoma. CDR3s include the opening cysteine and the closing phenylalanine or tryptophan. D genes are given only for firm matches. The size of a clone is reported for some rows only, either as once, few or many, or as a class for expanded clones.

NA TRBJ1-1 NA TRBV6-1 CASSEAAPLVRSTEAFF TGTGCCAGCAGTGAAGCGGCACCCCTAGTTCGGTCCACTGAAGCTTTCTTT
NA TRBJ2-3 TRBD2 TRBV29-1 CSVEGPGGDTQYF TGCAGCGTTGAAGGCCCCGGGGGGGATACGCAGTATTTT
NA TRBJ1-3 TRBD1 TRBV18 CASSPGQPRNTIYF TGTGCCAGCTCGCCGGGACAGCCGAGAAACACCATATATTTT
large TRBJ1-2 TRBD1 TRBV29-1 CSVDATGNYGYTF TGCAGCGTTGATGCGACAGGGAACTATGGCTACACCTTC
few TRBJ2-2 NA TRBV1 CASSRTGFGELFF TGCGCCAGCAGCCGAACAGGGTTCGGGGAGCTGTTTTTT
few TRBJ2-4 NA TRBV6-8 CASSPMGIRGNIQYF TGTGCCAGCAGTCCCATGGGCATACGGGGAAACATTCAGTACTTC
NA TRBJ2-3 TRBD2 TRBV9 CASSDPAGPTDTQYF TGTGCCAGCAGCGATCCAGCGGGACCCACAGATACGCAGTATTTT
few TRBJ1-2 NA TRBV7-7 CASSLQTVPNYGYTF TGTGCCAGCAGCCTCCAGACAGTCCCTAACTATGGCTACACCTTC
NA TRBJ1-1 NA TRBV11-3 CASVLVGGNTEAFF TGTGCCAGCGTCCTTGTGGGAGGGAACACTGAAGCTTTCTTT
NA TRBJ2-5 NA TRBV4-1 CASSQEWSGQYF TGCGCCAGCAGCCAAGAATGGTCGGGACAGTACTTC